This T cell receptor (beta chain) was identified during a study of blood T cell repertoires in COVID-19. Study at large: The United States, Italy and Spain provided the acute and convalescent COVID-19 samples. From T cells, B-cell-depleted T cells, or PBMCs came the material, which was cDNA or gDNA.

The protocol was immunoSEQ multiplex PCR, while the TCRdb copy is restricted to in-frame clones and leaves out a portion. The table includes approximately 230,000 clones, approximately 79% detected once. Germline-derived CDR1 and CDR2 are SEHNR and FQNEAQ (reference sequence). The CDR3 is 14 residues long. Trimming took off 1 base at V and 5 bases at J, with 11 bases between the two ends. This chain joins TRBV7-9 and TRBJ1-1, with D possibly being TRBD1 (6 bases). The material sequenced was peripheral blood. The receptor was isolated from a woman aged 40 to 50 with active or convalescent COVID-19. The CDR3 is CASSLGQDRTEAFF. CDR3 sequence (DNA): TGTGCCAGCAGCTTAGGGCAAGACAGGACTGAAGCTTTCTTT.